This T cell receptor (beta chain) was obtained from a study of blood T cell repertoires in COVID-19. Overall study context: Both acute and convalescent COVID-19 samples were obtained from the United States, Italy and Spain. T cells, B-cell-depleted T cells, or PBMCs supplied cDNA or gDNA.

The V gene end was trimmed by 4 bases and the J gene end by 5 bases; junction bases not matched to a gene: 6. The CDR3 is 15 amino acids. From germline, CDR1 is SGHNT and CDR2 YYREEE (reference sequence). Sequencing used immunoSEQ multiplex PCR; TCRdb keeps in-frame clones, though not all of them. The table shows over 70,000 clones, with roughly four fifths occurring only once. Material for sequencing was peripheral blood. The sequence was obtained from an older man with COVID-19, enrolled during active disease. This chain links TRBV5-4 with TRBJ2-2; 9 positions match TRBD2. The CDR3 DNA follows: TGTGCCAGCAGCCTGACTAGCGGATTTACCGGGGAGCTGTTTTTT. It is translated as CASSLTSGFTGELFF.